Below, one TCR beta chain is given with its context. Its antigen is not identified. The data were taken from a study of T cell responses to AZD1222 COVID-19 vaccine. The data were produced by immunoSEQ multiplex PCR, yet TCRdb's version contains in-frame clones alone and is incomplete. The sample includes about 93,000 clones, more than 80% of them seen just once. Second doses were pooled across both intervals (about 4 or about 12 weeks). Points from the study as a whole: Among the donors, most were white British and more were female, and clonal diversity was possibly underestimated. Compared with day 0, the breadth and depth of the Spike-specific TCR repertoire rose significantly after two doses of AZD1222.

There are 16 residues in the CDR3. Unmatched junction bases numbered 8, after V lost 0 bases and J lost 5 bases. In germline, CDR1 is MGHRA, CDR2 YSYEKL. The chain employs TRBV4-1 and TRBJ2-7, with 9 bases identical to TRBD1. Sequencing used peripheral blood, obtained 28 days after the second AZD1222 dose. The TCR originated in an adult who received the AZD1222 COVID-19 vaccine. CDR3 in DNA: TGCGCCAGCAGCCAAGACGACGGGACAGGGAGCAACGAGCAGTACTTC. It translates to CASSQDDGTGSNEQYF.